This T cell receptor (beta chain) came from a study of cytomegalovirus exposure and HLA in healthy donors. Study observations and caveats: The dataset shows that most TCR sequences were rare, while some public TCRs occurred in many donors.

Germline loops: CDR1 SEHNR, CDR2 FQNEAQ (reference sequence). The CDR3 totals 13 residues. Trimming pared 7 bases from V and 8 bases from J, leaving 17 bases between. The PCR was carried out with 60 Vbeta primers and 13 Jbeta primers. The repertoire was sequenced with immunoSEQ multiplex PCR; TCRdb's copy has only in-frame clones and lacks some. Found here are about 200,000 clones, about 85% of them singletons; the top ten hold about 0.36%. Concerning this clone: Its antigen is as yet unknown.

The specimen was PBMCs. This chain uses TRBV7-9 with TRBJ1-1, with D possibly being TRBD1 (5 bases). The TCR originated in a male donor in good health and CMV-seropositive. Here the CDR3 reads CASTPGVAAEAFF. CDR3 DNA: TGTGCCAGCACCCCGGGGGTGGCAGCCGAAGCTTTCTTT.